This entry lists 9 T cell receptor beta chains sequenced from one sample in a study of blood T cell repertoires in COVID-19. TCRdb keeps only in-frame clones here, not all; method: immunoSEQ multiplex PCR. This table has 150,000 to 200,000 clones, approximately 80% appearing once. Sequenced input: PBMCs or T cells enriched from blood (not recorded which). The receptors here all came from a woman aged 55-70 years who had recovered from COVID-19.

The CDR3 DNA is TGTGCCAGCAGCTTGGGTAGGATCGCGGGAGGCCGAGGAGAGACCCAGTACTTC. Protein sequence: CASSLGRIAGGRGETQYF. The chain joins TRBV11-2 to TRBJ2-5, with 8 bases fitting TRBD2. CDR3 length: 18 residues. Germline lookup yields CDR1 SGHAT and CDR2 FQNNGV. Trimming at V came to 3 bases and at J to 4 bases, leaving 16 bases not matched to a gene. Supplemented by reference TRBV11-2 and TRBJ2-5, the full variable domain reads EAGVAQSPRYKIIEKRQSVAFWCNPISGHATLYWYQQILGQGPKLLIQFQNNGVVDDSQLPKDRFSAERLKGVDSTLKIQPAKLEDSAVYLCASSLGRIAGGRGETQYFGPGTRLLVL.

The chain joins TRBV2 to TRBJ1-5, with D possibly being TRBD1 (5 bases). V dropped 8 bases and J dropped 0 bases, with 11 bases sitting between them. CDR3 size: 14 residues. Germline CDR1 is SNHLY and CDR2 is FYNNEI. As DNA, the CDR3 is TGTGCCAGCGGGGGGATTTATAGCAATCAGCCCCAGCATTTT. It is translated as CASGGIYSNQPQHF.

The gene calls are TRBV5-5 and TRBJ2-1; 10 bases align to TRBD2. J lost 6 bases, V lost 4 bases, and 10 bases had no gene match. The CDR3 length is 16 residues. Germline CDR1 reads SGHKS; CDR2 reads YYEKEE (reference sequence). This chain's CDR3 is CASSVSAGGFANEQFF. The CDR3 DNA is TGTGCCAGCAGCGTATCAGCGGGGGGGTTCGCCAATGAGCAGTTCTTC.

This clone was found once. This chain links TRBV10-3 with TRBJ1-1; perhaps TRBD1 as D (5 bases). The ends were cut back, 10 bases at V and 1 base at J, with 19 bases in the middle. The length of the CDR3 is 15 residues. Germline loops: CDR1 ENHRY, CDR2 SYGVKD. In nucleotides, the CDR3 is TGTGCCACCTCCCCCCCAGGGCGAGGGAACACTGAAGCTTTCTTT. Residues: CATSPPGRGNTEAFF.

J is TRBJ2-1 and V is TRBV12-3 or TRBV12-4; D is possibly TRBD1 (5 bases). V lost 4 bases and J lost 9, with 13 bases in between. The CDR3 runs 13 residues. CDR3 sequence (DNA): TGTGCCAGCAGTTCTTGGGGCTGGGGTGAGCAGTTCTTC. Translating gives CASSSWGWGEQFF.

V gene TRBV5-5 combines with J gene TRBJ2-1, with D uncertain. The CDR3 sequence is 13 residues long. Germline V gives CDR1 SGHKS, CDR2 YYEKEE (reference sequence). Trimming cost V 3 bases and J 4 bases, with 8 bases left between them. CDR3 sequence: CASSSGPYNEQFF. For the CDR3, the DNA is TGTGCCAGCAGCTCTGGGCCTTACAATGAGCAGTTCTTC. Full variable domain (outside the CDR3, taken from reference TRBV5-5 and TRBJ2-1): DAGVTQSPTHLIKTRGQQVTLRCSPISGHKSVSWYQQVLGQGPQFIFQYYEKEERGRGNFPDRFSARQFPNYSSELNVNALLLGDSALYLCASSSGPYNEQFFGPGTRLTVL.

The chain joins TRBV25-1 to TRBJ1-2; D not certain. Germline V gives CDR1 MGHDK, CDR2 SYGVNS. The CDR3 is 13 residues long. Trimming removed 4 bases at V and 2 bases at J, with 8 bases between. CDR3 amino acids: CASSVAGNYGYTF. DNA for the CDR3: TGTGCCAGCAGTGTAGCGGGGAACTATGGCTACACCTTC.

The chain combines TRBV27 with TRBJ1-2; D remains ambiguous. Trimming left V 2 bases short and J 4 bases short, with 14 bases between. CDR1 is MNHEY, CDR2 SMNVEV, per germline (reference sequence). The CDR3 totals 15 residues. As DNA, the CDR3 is TGTGCCAGCAGTTTAAGTGCAGGTATAATCTATGGCTACACCTTC. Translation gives CASSLSAGIIYGYTF.

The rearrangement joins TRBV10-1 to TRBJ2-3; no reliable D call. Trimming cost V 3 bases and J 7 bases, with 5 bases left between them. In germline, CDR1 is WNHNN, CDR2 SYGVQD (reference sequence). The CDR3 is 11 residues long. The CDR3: CASSDSHTQYF. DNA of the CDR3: TGCGCCAGCAGTGACAGTCATACGCAGTATTTT.